What follows are 21 T cell receptor beta chains derived from one specimen sequenced in a study of metastatic and nonmetastatic thyroid tumors. Treatment of any kind had been given to no patient before thyroid surgery. TCRdb re-clonotyped the PCR reads via MiXCR. This sample yields roughly 3,700 clones, of which just over 35% are seen a single time; roughly a fifth belongs to the top ten. Sequenced material: adjacent normal tissue. Every receptor here comes from a female donor with papillary thyroid cancer or a benign thyroid nodule (not recorded which). Some clones in this sample may be carry-over from other donors' samples.

By share of the sample, this clone is medium-sized. The rearrangement joins TRBV18 to TRBJ2-2; D is uncertain. Trimming shortened V by 6 bases and J by 3 bases, and 5 bases separated the two germline ends. CDR1 KGHSH and CDR2 LQKENI come from the germline V gene. The CDR3 loop spans 12 amino acids. CDR3 in amino acids: CASSPYTGELFF. The DNA for the CDR3 is TGTGCCAGCTCGCCTTACACCGGGGAGCTGTTTTTT.

This clone was detected only a few times. The chain employs TRBV12-3 or TRBV12-4 and TRBJ1-1, with D possibly TRBD1 on 5 matching bases. Trimming pared 3 bases from V and 10 bases from J, leaving 18 bases between. CDR3 length: 14 amino acids. CDR3 nucleotides: TGTGCCAGCAGTTTTTATGGCAGCGGACAAGGAGCTTTCTTT. It specifies CASSFYGSGQGAFF.

There are a few counts of this clone. The J gene is TRBJ1-2, the V gene TRBV27; the match to TRBD1 covers 7 bases. V trimming: 6 bases; J trimming: 1 base; junction bases outside the gene matches: 5. The CDR3 runs 14 residues. Germline V gives CDR1 MNHEY, CDR2 SMNVEV (reference sequence). CDR3 amino acids: CASRTQGDNYGYTF. The CDR3 coding sequence is TGTGCCAGCAGGACGCAGGGGGATAACTATGGCTACACCTTC.

The V gene is TRBV6-2 or TRBV6-3, the J gene TRBJ2-3; D gene unclear. Trimming cost V 2 bases and J 3 bases, with 6 bases left between them. CDR1 and CDR2 (germline): MNHEY, SVGEGT. The CDR3 extends over 13 amino acids. The CDR3 here is CASSYGETDTQYF. CDR3 nucleotide sequence: TGTGCCAGCAGTTACGGGGAAACAGATACGCAGTATTTT.

By proportion, this clone is large. DNA for the CDR3: TGTGCCAGCAGTTACAAATTTGAACTTCAACAGTATTTT. Translated: CASSYKFELQQYF. The rearrangement joins TRBV6-6 to TRBJ2-3, with D hard to call. The CDR3 is 13 amino acids. V dropped 2 bases and J dropped 12 bases, with 15 bases sitting between them. Germline V gene data show CDR1 as MNHNY and CDR2 as SVGAGI (reference sequence).

This clone was seen only a few times. The J gene is TRBJ2-7, the V gene TRBV10-2; D is perhaps TRBD1 (6 bases). Between the trimmed V and J ends, which lost 10 bases and 2 bases, there was a span of 9 bases. This CDR3 spans 11 amino acids. Germline loops: CDR1 WSHSY, CDR2 SAAADI. CDR3 coding DNA: TGCGCCACAGGGGAGCCCTACGAGCAGTACTTC. Its translation: CATGEPYEQYF.

The chain is built from TRBV11-3 and TRBJ1-1, with a weak D call TRBD1 (5 bases). This CDR3 spans 16 amino acids. Per germline, CDR1 SGHNT and CDR2 YENEEA. Trimming removed 5 bases from V and 8 bases from J, with 24 bases in between. The CDR3, as DNA: TGTGCCAGCAGCGTCAGGTTCGGGACCGACGAACCGGAAGCTTTCTTT. It codes for CASSVRFGTDEPEAFF.

The gene calls are TRBV20-1 and TRBJ1-6; no clear D gene. V shed 1 base and J shed 10 bases, with 14 bases lying between them. The CDR3 consists of 14 residues. CDR1 DFQATT and CDR2 SNEGSKA come from the germline V gene (reference sequence). Written as DNA, the CDR3 is TGCAGTGCTAGAGTTCACCGGGAGGTCTCACCCCTCCACTTT. It translates to CSARVHREVSPLHF.

V and J are TRBV20-1 and TRBJ2-3; 8 nucleotides align to TRBD2. Trimming at V came to 1 base and at J to 4 bases, leaving 10 bases not matched to a gene. The CDR3 is 16 amino acids. Germline assignment: CDR1 DFQATT and CDR2 SNEGSKA (reference sequence). In DNA, the CDR3 is TGCAGTGCTAGAGTTGTCAGCGGGAGAGGCGCAGATACGCAGTATTTT. Its translation is CSARVVSGRGADTQYF.

The V and J genes are TRBV11-2 and TRBJ2-3; D is uncertain. Trimming took 6 bases from V and 5 from J, leaving 12 bases between them. CDR1 is SGHAT and CDR2 is FQNNGV in the germline V gene. The CDR3 is 13 residues long. The CDR3 bases are TGTGCCAGCAGGCCCCCCGGCAGAGATACGCAGTATTTT. Translated, it gives CASRPPGRDTQYF.

This clone is deemed large. The chain couples TRBV6-2 or TRBV6-3 to TRBJ2-1; D call uncertain. There are 13 residues in the CDR3. Germline-derived CDR1 and CDR2 are MNHEY and SVGEGT. The V and J ends lost 2 bases and 7 bases respectively, with 9 bases between them. The CDR3 protein is CASSYTAANEQFF. The CDR3 DNA is TGTGCCAGCAGTTACACCGCCGCGAATGAGCAGTTCTTC.

Judged by abundance, this clone is large. This sequence joins TRBV2 and TRBJ2-2; D uncertain. The CDR3 is made up of 12 amino acids. Germline loops: CDR1 SNHLY, CDR2 FYNNEI. The V and J ends lost 1 base and 6 bases respectively, with 3 bases between them. The CDR3 DNA follows: TGTGCCAGCAGTGAAGATGCCGGGGAGCTGTTTTTT. This encodes CASSEDAGELFF.

This clone showed up just a few times. A junction boundary mismatches the germline segment, possibly from a read error. This sequence joins TRBV28 and TRBJ2-2; D possibly corresponds to TRBD2 (5 bases). CDR3 length: 16 residues. Germline V lookup: CDR1 MDHEN, CDR2 SYDVKM. CDR3 sequence (DNA): TGTGCCAGCTGTTTATCGCGGGTAACCCTCTCCGGGGAGCTGTTTTTT. It specifies CASCLSRVTLSGELFF.

This clone has at least ten counts. At the DNA level, this CDR3 is encoded by other sequences in the same sample as well. The chain has TRBV4-3 and TRBJ2-1; D is uncertain. The CDR3 contains 17 residues. The germline CDR1 and CDR2 sequences are LGHNA and YSLEER. Between the trimmed V and J ends, which lost 0 bases and 6 bases, there was a span of 18 bases. CDR3 coding DNA: TGCGCCAGCAGCCAAGAGTCGAATTGGAAACAGCCCAATGAGCAGTTCTTC. It is translated as CASSQESNWKQPNEQFF.

This clone is medium-sized (0.01 to 0.1%) by share. The chain joins TRBV20-1 to TRBJ2-3; 12 nucleotides line up with TRBD2. The ends lost 3 bases at V and 4 bases at J; junction bases unmatched: 2. The CDR3 sequence is 14 residues long. Germline V gene lookup returns CDR1 DFQATT and CDR2 SNEGSKA (reference sequence). The CDR3 DNA is TGCAGTGCTAGTACTAGCGGGAGGCCAGATACGCAGTATTTT. Its protein product is CSASTSGRPDTQYF.

The gene calls are TRBV6-1 and TRBJ2-1; 7 nucleotides align to TRBD2. The ends lost 6 bases at V and 1 base at J; junction bases unmatched: 9. CDR3 length equals 16 residues. The germline V gene encodes CDR1 MNHNS and CDR2 SASEGT. CDR3 amino acids: CASSRFQRGSYNEQFF. The CDR3 DNA sequence: TGTGCCAGCAGCCGATTCCAGCGGGGTTCCTACAATGAGCAGTTCTTC.

This clone ranks as large. This chain uses TRBV20-1 with TRBJ1-5, with D possibly matching TRBD1 (5 bases). CDR3 length: 15 residues. Trimming took 6 bases from V and 5 from J, leaving 20 bases between them. Germline CDR1 and CDR2: DFQATT and SNEGSKA (reference sequence). The chain's CDR3 is CSAEGRDGGYQPQHF. The CDR3 DNA reads as TGCAGTGCCGAGGGTAGGGACGGTGGGTATCAGCCCCAGCATTTT.

Only a few counts were recorded for this clone. The V gene is TRBV28, the J gene TRBJ1-6, with D possibly matching TRBD1 (5 bases). The germline CDR1 and CDR2 sequences are MDHEN and SYDVKM. The V gene lost 5 bases and the J gene lost 2 bases, with 10 bases spanning the gap. The CDR3 spans 15 residues. The CDR3: CASSTGPPYNSPLHF. CDR3 sequence (DNA): TGTGCCAGCAGTACGGGACCGCCCTATAATTCACCCCTCCACTTT.

This chain joins TRBV11-3 and TRBJ2-7; D is perhaps TRBD2 (5 bases). The CDR3 runs to 16 residues. Germline CDR1 and CDR2: SGHNT and YENEEA. Trimming took off 1 base at V and 0 bases at J, with 13 bases between the two ends. CDR3 sequence: CASSLVLGRGSYEQYF. As DNA, the CDR3 is TGTGCCAGCAGCTTAGTACTAGGACGGGGCTCCTACGAGCAGTACTTC.

The V and J genes are TRBV10-3 and TRBJ1-1, with a weak D call TRBD1 (6 bases). The CDR3 covers 13 residues. The V and J ends lost 6 bases and 1 base respectively, with 9 bases between them. Germline V gene sequence: CDR1 ENHRY, CDR2 SYGVKD. This CDR3 reads CAIREDRNTEAFF. CDR3 DNA: TGTGCCATCAGGGAGGACAGGAACACTGAAGCTTTCTTT.

This chain uses TRBV9 with TRBJ2-7; 12 bases match TRBD2. The CDR3 has 17 residues. Germline CDR1 is SGDLS and CDR2 is YYNGEE. The ends lost 0 bases at V and 4 bases at J; junction bases unmatched: 8. CDR3 bases: TGTGCCAGCAGCGTAGGACTAGCGGGAGATCCGGGTTACGAGCAGTACTTC. Its protein product is CASSVGLAGDPGYEQYF. Based on the CDR3 plus reference TRBV9 and TRBJ2-7, the full variable domain is DSGVTQTPKHLITATGQRVTLRCSPRSGDLSVYWYQQSLDQGLQFLIQYYNGEERAKGNILERFSAQQFPDLHSELNLSSLELGDSALYFCASSVGLAGDPGYEQYFGPGTRLTVT.